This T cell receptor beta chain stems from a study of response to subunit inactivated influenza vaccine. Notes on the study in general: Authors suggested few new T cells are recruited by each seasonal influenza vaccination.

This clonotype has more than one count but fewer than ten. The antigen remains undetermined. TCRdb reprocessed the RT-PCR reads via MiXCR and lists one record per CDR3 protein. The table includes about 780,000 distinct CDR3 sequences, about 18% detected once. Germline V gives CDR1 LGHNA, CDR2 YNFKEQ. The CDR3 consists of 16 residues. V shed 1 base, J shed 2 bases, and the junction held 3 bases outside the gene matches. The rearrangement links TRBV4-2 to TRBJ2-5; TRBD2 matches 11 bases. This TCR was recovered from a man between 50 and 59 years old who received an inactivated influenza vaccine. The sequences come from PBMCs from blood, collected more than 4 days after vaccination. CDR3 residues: CASSQVVAGGQETQYF. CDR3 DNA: TGTGCCAGCAGCCAAGTTGTAGCGGGAGGGCAAGAGACCCAGTACTTC.